This TCR beta chain was obtained from a study of CD8+ T cells in alopecia areata. The germline V gene has CDR1 GTSNPN and CDR2 SVGIG (reference sequence). With 4 bases clipped from V and 5 bases from J, the junction kept 14 bases outside the gene matches. The length of the CDR3 is 16 residues. Points from the study as a whole: It was observed that many expanded lesional clones persisted in scalp and blood during tofacitinib. Elevated clonality characterized lesional scalp relative to normal scalp, particularly in alopecia totalis/universalis.

Extracted from the samples, RNA was reverse transcribed into cDNA to serve as the sequencing template. This table comes from immunoSEQ multiplex PCR, and its TCRdb copy is limited to in-frame clones, with some not included. This table holds roughly 190,000 clones, 55% to 70% found once. A word on this clone: Its matching antigen is unknown.

This sample's treatment: oral pan-JAK inhibitor, 5-10 mg twice daily. The material sequenced was CD4+ T cells sorted from blood, taken at week 4, from a patient treated with tofacitinib. V usage is TRBV30 and J usage is TRBJ2-5, with TRBD2 matching over 9 bases. The receptor comes from a human donor with alopecia areata. As DNA, the CDR3 is TGTGCCTGGAAACAACTAGCGGGTCGCTGGGGGGAGACCCAGTACTTC. Protein product: CAWKQLAGRWGETQYF.